Listed below are T cell receptor beta chains from one sample, sequenced in a study of OX40 agonist ivuxolimab in advanced cancers. Data came from immunoSEQ multiplex PCR; TCRdb stores just in-frame clones and leaves some out. The sample carries about 82,000 clones, approximately 85% recorded once. Specimen: CD4+ or CD8+ T cells sorted from blood, collected in a trial of the OX40 agonist ivuxolimab. Receptors originate from an adult with an advanced solid tumor such as melanoma, head and neck, liver or kidney cancer. Each CDR3 is given without its conserved first and last residue. A row's size may be missing; if present it is once, few, many or a size class.

abundance,v_gene,CDR3aa
NA,TRBV19,ASSQNRGGNYGYT
NA,TRBV5-1,ASSREPGILGEQY
NA,TRBV6-7,ASSWDRPSYYEQF
few,TRBV2,ASSTQGTNQPQH
NA,TRBV5-4,ASSSEGSDEKLF
NA,TRBV4-2,ASSQRAGGPTDTQY
NA,TRBV6-5,ASSYYGAGNYGYT
NA,TRBV19,ASSIFGRVTEAF
NA,TRBV7-6,ASSLARGGLNSPLH
NA,TRBV19,ASSQKSRGENQPQH
NA,TRBV20-1,SASRAETQY
NA,TRBV25-1,ASSEYISGRDTQY
NA,TRBV29-1,SVERAGGRETQY
NA,TRBV6-5,ASSSSKLGGTQY
NA,TRBV6-5,ASSYSPTGGYT
NA,TRBV6-6,ASSYTGGGLTDTQY
NA,TRBV7-6,ASSFSRLQNSGNTIY
NA,TRBV9,ASSVGQGRAVSGNTIY
NA,TRBV28,ASSLTDYGYT
NA,TRBV30,AFSGGARSYEQY
NA,TRBV18,ASSYSSAGGDGYT
NA,TRBV18,ASSPPSQGANYGYT
NA,TRBV7-9,ASSLHLGEQY
NA,TRBV7-6,ASSLRIGDRGNEQF
NA,TRBV6-5,ASSPLAVNTEAF
NA,TRBV18,ASSPQGAGGELF
NA,TRBV5-1,ASGAGQQGPGSTDTQY
NA,TRBV5-4,ASSLDRGSSYNEQF
few,TRBV2,ASVRDSDQPQH
NA,TRBV2,ASSEALGHENEQF
NA,TRBV27,ASSFGTGETQY
once,TRBV5-1,ASSLDSQLF
NA,TRBV11-2,ASSLESSSGWETQY
NA,TRBV5-8,ASSYGQGRVETQY
NA,TRBV5-1,ASSGTGHHTDTQY
NA,TRBV28,ASRNQGAQTNTGELF
NA,TRBV4-1,ASSQVDRPNEQF
NA,TRBV4-3,ASSQEVAGGPDLF
NA,TRBV28,ASSQTPLRGRGGYT
NA,TRBV19,ASSTPSRGTQY
few,TRBV7-2,ASSLRGGQNNEQF